The 27 T cell receptor beta chains in this list originate from one sample, sequenced in a study of blood T cell repertoires in COVID-19. Profiling relied on immunoSEQ multiplex PCR, and the TCRdb table lists in-frame clones only, not all of them. The top ten clones hold about 8% of a sample with about 190,000 clones, about 81% of them seen once. The sequencing input was peripheral blood. These receptors all come from a woman aged 55-69 years with COVID-19, enrolled during active disease.

This clone was detected once. The chain is built from TRBV5-1 and TRBJ2-2, with a weak D call TRBD2 (6 bases). The CDR3 is made up of 17 amino acids. V lost 5 bases and J lost 0, with 17 bases in between. Germline V gene data show CDR1 as SGHRS and CDR2 as YFSETQ. The CDR3 DNA reads TGCGCCAGCAGTAAAACCCTAGCGCTCGCGAACACCGGGGAGCTGTTTTTT. It encodes CASSKTLALANTGELFF.

Regarding this clone: It is unclear where the CDR3 begins or ends on the DNA, so no DNA is shown, and the CDR3 is as TCRdb lists it. The chain employs TRBV28 and TRBJ2-5; the listed D gene, TRBD1, was not tested against the DNA. The CDR3 is 15 residues long, ends included. In germline, CDR1 is MDHEN, CDR2 SYDVKM. The CDR3 spells CASSSSGQGAKTQYF.

The chain has TRBV27 and TRBJ1-2; 9 bases match TRBD1. CDR1 and CDR2 (germline): MNHEY, SMNVEV (reference sequence). The CDR3 loop spans 13 amino acids. V lost 1 base and J lost 8; bases outside the gene matches: 2. In nucleotides, the CDR3 is TGTGCCAGCAGTTTATGGACAGGGGACGGCTACACCTTC. This codes for CASSLWTGDGYTF.

V is TRBV6-4 and J is TRBJ1-1, with 8 bases matching TRBD1. The CDR3 is 13 residues long. After removal of 2 bases from V and 12 bases from J, the junction contained 8 bases not matched to a gene. From germline, CDR1 is MRHNA and CDR2 SNTAGT. CDR3 amino acids: CASSDLSGGQTFF. In DNA, the CDR3 is TGTGCCAGCAGTGACCTTTCAGGGGGCCAGACTTTCTTT.

This chain links TRBV2 with TRBJ1-3; a possible D gene is TRBD1 (5 bases). The CDR3 totals 16 residues. Germline values: CDR1 SNHLY, CDR2 FYNNEI. Trimming pared 6 bases from V and 0 bases from J, leaving 15 bases between. The CDR3 DNA sequence: TGTGCCAGCAGCGCTCAACAGGCTTACTCTGGAAACACCATATATTTT. This encodes CASSAQQAYSGNTIYF.

The CDR3 DNA reads as TGTGCCAGCAGCGTAGCTCTGACAGATACGCAGTATTTT. It encodes CASSVALTDTQYF. The V gene is TRBV9, the J gene TRBJ2-3; D is unclear. Germline CDR1 is SGDLS and CDR2 is YYNGEE. The V and J ends lost 0 bases and 3 bases respectively, with 5 bases between them. This CDR3 is built from 13 residues.

The V gene is TRBV28, the J gene TRBJ1-2, with D perhaps TRBD1 (6 bases). The CDR3 contains 15 residues. Germline V CDR1 and CDR2: MDHEN, SYDVKM. Trimming took off 5 bases at V and 4 bases at J, with 17 bases between the two ends. The CDR3 DNA reads TGTGCCAGCAGTGCACAAGGGACACTCACCTATGGCTACACCTTC. Residues: CASSAQGTLTYGYTF.

This chain uses TRBV19 with TRBJ1-2; a possible D gene is TRBD1 (6 bases). Germline V gives CDR1 LNHDA, CDR2 SQIVND (reference sequence). The CDR3 consists of 14 residues. V lost 6 bases, J lost 7 bases, and 18 bases lay in between. This CDR3 reads CASRMDSPKAGYTF. CDR3 DNA sequence: TGTGCCAGTAGGATGGACAGCCCTAAGGCTGGCTACACCTTC. Full variable domain (outside the CDR3, taken from reference TRBV19 and TRBJ1-2): DGGITQSPKYLFRKEGQNVTLSCEQNLNHDAMYWYRQDPGQGLRLIYYSQIVNDFQKGDIAEGYSVSREKKESFPLTVTSAQKNPTAFYLCASRMDSPKAGYTFGSGTRLTVV.

The rearrangement joins TRBV11-3 to TRBJ2-3; the match to TRBD2 covers 9 bases. V shed 2 bases and J 2 bases; nucleotides not matched to a gene: 8. Germline lookup yields CDR1 SGHNT and CDR2 YENEEA. The CDR3 runs 17 residues. The CDR3 loop reads CASSLRLAEHSTDTQYF. CDR3 sequence (DNA): TGTGCCAGCAGCTTACGACTAGCGGAGCATTCCACAGATACGCAGTATTTT.

The genes are TRBV5-4 and TRBJ2-4; maybe TRBD1 (6 bases). V shed 4 bases and J shed 8 bases, with 25 bases lying between them. The CDR3 loop spans 17 amino acids. Germline V gene lookup returns CDR1 SGHNT and CDR2 YYREEE (reference sequence). The CDR3 nucleotides read TGTGCCAGCAGCCCCCGGGACACGGCCCTAGGAAAGGACATTCAGTACTTC. Its translation is CASSPRDTALGKDIQYF.

This chain uses TRBV10-3 with TRBJ1-1; 7 bases agree with TRBD1. V shed 5 bases and J 3 bases; nucleotides not matched to a gene: 9. CDR1 ENHRY and CDR2 SYGVKD come from the germline V gene. CDR3 length: 15 amino acids. The CDR3 loop reads CAISQGVSDDTEAFF. CDR3 nucleotides: TGTGCCATCAGTCAGGGGGTATCAGACGACACTGAAGCTTTCTTT.

The J gene is TRBJ2-1, the V gene TRBV9; 11 bases agree with TRBD2. J gave up 4 bases and V 4 bases, and 10 bases lay outside the gene matches. In germline, CDR1 is SGDLS, CDR2 YYNGEE. The CDR3 loop spans 17 amino acids. The DNA for the CDR3 is TGTGCCAGCAGCCTTAGATCTCTAGCGGGAGGTTACAATGAGCAGTTCTTC. This encodes CASSLRSLAGGYNEQFF.

This chain joins TRBV6-5 and TRBJ1-2; D unresolved. Trimming cost V 0 bases and J 1 base, with 6 bases left between them. The CDR3 is 14 residues long. CDR1 is MNHEY and CDR2 is SVGAGI in the germline V gene. The CDR3 DNA is TGTGCCAGCAGTTACTCGAGGATTAACTATGGCTACACCTTC. Translated: CASSYSRINYGYTF.

The chain joins TRBV28 to TRBJ1-1; no clear D gene. Germline CDR1 is MDHEN and CDR2 is SYDVKM. This CDR3 has 12 amino acids. Trimming pared 3 bases from V and 10 bases from J, leaving 12 bases between. This chain's CDR3 is CASSFRSLRAFF. The CDR3 DNA sequence: TGTGCCAGCAGTTTCAGGTCTCTTCGAGCTTTCTTT.

This sequence joins TRBV9 and TRBJ2-1; D is possibly TRBD2 (7 bases). Trimming cost V 5 bases and J 5 bases, with 17 bases left between them. The CDR3 has 15 amino acids. Germline V lookup: CDR1 SGDLS, CDR2 YYNGEE. The CDR3: CASSKSGGVNNEQFF. For the CDR3, the DNA is TGTGCCAGCAGTAAATCGGGGGGCGTAAACAATGAGCAGTTCTTC.

V is TRBV6-5 and J is TRBJ2-1; 9 nucleotides match TRBD2. J lost 4 bases, V lost 7 bases, and 8 bases had no gene match. The germline V gene has CDR1 MNHEY and CDR2 SVGAGI. The CDR3 has 15 amino acids. This CDR3 is CASTVLAGSYNEQFF. DNA of the CDR3: TGTGCCAGCACCGTCCTAGCGGGGAGTTACAATGAGCAGTTCTTC.

The chain is built from TRBV3-1 (or the pseudogene TRBV3-2) and TRBJ2-2, with 11 bases lining up with TRBD2. Per the germline V gene, CDR1 is LGHDT and CDR2 is YNNKEL (reference sequence). The CDR3 is 22 amino acids. With 1 base clipped from V and 0 bases from J, the junction kept 16 bases outside the gene matches. CDR3 amino acids: CASSQVPLLAGASNPNTGELFF. In nucleotides, the CDR3 is TGTGCCAGCAGCCAAGTCCCCCTACTAGCGGGAGCGTCCAATCCGAACACCGGGGAGCTGTTTTTT.

The rearrangement joins TRBV12-3 or TRBV12-4 to TRBJ2-7, with D perhaps matching TRBD1 (5 bases). V was shortened by 6 bases and J by 9 bases, with 15 bases between the two germline ends. The CDR3 consists of 12 residues. The CDR3 is CASRLGPGAQYF. CDR3 DNA sequence: TGTGCCAGCAGACTCGGACCTGGGGCGCAGTACTTC.

V gene TRBV24-1 combines with J gene TRBJ1-5, with D maybe TRBD1 (6 bases). Per germline, CDR1 KGHDR and CDR2 SFDVKD. Trimming left V 12 bases short and J 2 bases short, with 19 bases between. The length of the CDR3 is 15 residues. The CDR3 nucleotides read TGTGCCGTGGGGGTGAGGGCAGGGGGCAATCAGCCCCAGCATTTT. Its translation: CAVGVRAGGNQPQHF.

The V and J genes are TRBV6-4 and TRBJ2-4; 14 bases map to TRBD2. Germline assignment: CDR1 MRHNA and CDR2 SNTAGT. This CDR3 is 17 amino acids long. The J segment lost 0 bases and the V segment lost 11 bases, leaving 9 bases of the junction unmatched. The DNA of the CDR3 is TGTGCCGGAGGACTAGCGGGGGGAGATATAGCCAAAAACATTCAGTACTTC. This gives the protein CAGGLAGGDIAKNIQYF.

The chain links TRBV7-9 to TRBJ1-2; the match to TRBD1 covers 8 bases. CDR3 length equals 12 residues. The V segment lost 5 bases and the J segment 8 bases; nucleotides outside the gene matches: 4. Germline V gene lookup returns CDR1 SEHNR and CDR2 FQNEAQ (reference sequence). Here the CDR3 reads CASSPGQGGYTF. DNA of the CDR3: TGTGCCAGCAGCCCAGGACAGGGCGGCTACACCTTC.

This clone was detected once. The chain joins TRBV2 to TRBJ1-1; TRBD1 might be the D (5 bases). Germline V gene lookup returns CDR1 SNHLY and CDR2 FYNNEI. The V and J ends lost 4 bases and 10 bases respectively, with 16 bases between them. This CDR3 has 13 amino acids. The CDR3 protein is CASSGGEVGVAFF. The CDR3 DNA is TGTGCCAGCAGTGGAGGGGAGGTAGGAGTAGCTTTCTTT. Together with reference TRBV2 and TRBJ1-1, the CDR3 gives the full variable domain: EPEVTQTPSHQVTQMGQEVILRCVPISNHLYFYWYRQILGQKVEFLVSFYNNEISEKSEIFDDQFSVERPDGSNFTLKIRSTKLEDSAMYFCASSGGEVGVAFFGQGTRLTVV.

J is TRBJ2-1 and V is TRBV11-3; 8 bases map to TRBD1. The CDR3 consists of 17 residues. The germline V gene encodes CDR1 SGHNT and CDR2 YENEEA. Trimming removed 5 bases from V and 7 bases from J; junction bases left unmatched: 16. In DNA form, the CDR3 reads TGTGCCAGCAGCCCTGGGGACAGGTGGTTGAAGGTGAATGAGCAGTTCTTC. Translated, it gives CASSPGDRWLKVNEQFF.

The chain uses TRBV18 and TRBJ1-1, with TRBD1 identical over 7 bases. V lost 6 bases, J lost 5 bases, and 12 bases stayed unmatched. The CDR3 is 15 amino acids. The germline gives CDR1 KGHSH, CDR2 LQKENI. CDR3 sequence reads: CASSFSTGVYTEAFF. CDR3 nucleotide sequence: TGTGCCAGCTCCTTTTCCACAGGGGTGTATACTGAAGCTTTCTTT.

The genes are TRBV28 and TRBJ1-1; D is possibly TRBD1 (6 bases). The CDR3 runs to 14 residues. In germline, CDR1 is MDHEN, CDR2 SYDVKM. Trimming cost V 6 bases and J 2 bases, with 13 bases left between them. The CDR3 loop reads CASSLRGENTEAFF. CDR3 bases: TGTGCCAGCAGCCTCAGGGGAGAAAACACTGAAGCTTTCTTT. Based on the CDR3 plus reference TRBV28 and TRBJ1-1, the full variable domain is DVKVTQSSRYLVKRTGEKVFLECVQDMDHENMFWYRQDPGLGLRLIYFSYDVKMKEKGDIPEGYSVSREKKERFSLILESASTNQTSMYLCASSLRGENTEAFFGQGTRLTVV.

The chain has TRBV9 and TRBJ2-1; 14 positions match TRBD2. The V segment lost 0 bases and the J segment 10 bases; nucleotides outside the gene matches: 6. The CDR3 consists of 16 residues. Germline V gene data show CDR1 as SGDLS and CDR2 as YYNGEE. This CDR3 reads CASSVDGTSGGLEQFF. CDR3 in DNA: TGTGCCAGCAGCGTAGACGGGACTAGCGGGGGTCTGGAGCAGTTCTTC.

This chain joins TRBV27 and TRBJ2-7; no reliable D call. Looked up from germline, CDR1 is MNHEY and CDR2 is SMNVEV (reference sequence). CDR3 length: 13 residues. The V end was cut by 5 bases, the J end by 3 bases, with 11 bases between. In DNA form, the CDR3 reads TGTGCCAGCAGTCGTGGGCTCAACTACGAGCAGTACTTC. Residues: CASSRGLNYEQYF.